A single sample is the source of the 30 T cell receptor beta chains below, sequenced in a study of blood T cell repertoires in COVID-19. Using immunoSEQ multiplex PCR, the repertoire was profiled, and TCRdb retains in-frame clones only, with some absent. The sample has roughly 3,000 clones; 80% to 90% are singletons. Sequencing input: peripheral blood. The receptors derive from a human donor with active COVID-19. The donor label of this sample is uncertain.

Only one count was recorded for this clone. The chain uses TRBV18 and TRBJ2-1; a weak D match, TRBD2 (6 bases). V dropped 2 bases and J dropped 4 bases, with 15 bases sitting between them. Germline assignment: CDR1 KGHSH and CDR2 LQKENI. This CDR3 has 16 residues. CDR3 protein: CASSPVSGMEYNEQFF. CDR3 sequence (DNA): TGTGCCAGCTCACCAGTTAGCGGAATGGAGTACAATGAGCAGTTCTTC.

The chain carries TRBV7-3 and TRBJ2-2, with 7 bases identical to TRBD1. J was trimmed by 7 bases and V by 5 bases; bases with no gene match: 4. This CDR3 is built from 13 residues. Germline V gives CDR1 SGHTA, CDR2 FQGTGA. The DNA for the CDR3 is TGTGCCAGCAGCCCGACAGGGAGCGGGGAGCTGTTTTTT. This translates into CASSPTGSGELFF.

The chain combines TRBV12-5 with TRBJ2-3, with D possibly matching TRBD1 (6 bases). This CDR3 has 16 residues. Germline V gene sequence: CDR1 LGHNT, CDR2 FRNRAP. V was cut by 5 bases and J by 0 bases, with 15 bases left in between. CDR3 sequence (DNA): TGTGCTAGTGGTGGGGACCGGGACACTAGCACAGATACGCAGTATTTT. Its translation is CASGGDRDTSTDTQYF.

The genes are TRBV7-2 and TRBJ2-3, with 9 bases identical to TRBD2. The CDR3 contains 18 residues. V lost 6 bases and J lost 4; bases outside the gene matches: 17. CDR1 is SGHTA and CDR2 is FQGNSA in the germline V gene. CDR3 amino acids: CASSYRAGGRGYSDTQYF. CDR3 nucleotides: TGTGCCAGCAGTTATCGAGCGGGAGGCCGCGGGTATTCAGATACGCAGTATTTT.

The chain is built from TRBV7-9 and TRBJ1-1; 9 bases are a match to TRBD1. J gave up 6 bases and V 2 bases, and 7 bases lay outside the gene matches. CDR3 length equals 15 residues. The V gene's germline CDR1 is SEHNR and CDR2 FQNEAQ (reference sequence). This chain's CDR3 is CASSLLTGGPPEAFF. The CDR3 DNA reads TGTGCCAGCAGCTTATTGACAGGGGGTCCCCCTGAAGCTTTCTTT.

This sequence joins TRBV18 and TRBJ2-3, with 13 bases lining up with TRBD2. Germline V lookup: CDR1 KGHSH, CDR2 LQKENI. V was pared by 6 bases and J by 1 base, with 10 bases of the junction left unmatched. This CDR3 contains 18 residues. The chain's CDR3 is CASSEGLAGVFGTDTQYF. Written as DNA, the CDR3 is TGTGCCAGCTCTGAAGGACTAGCGGGAGTGTTCGGCACAGATACGCAGTATTTT.

This chain joins TRBV7-9 and TRBJ2-7, with 7 bases lining up with TRBD2. Unmatched junction bases numbered 3, after V lost 1 base and J lost 6 bases. The CDR3 is 13 amino acids. Germline values: CDR1 SEHNR, CDR2 FQNEAQ (reference sequence). As DNA, the CDR3 is TGTGCCAGCAGCTTAGGGGACTATGGCGAGCAGTACGTC. The encoded protein is CASSLGDYGEQYV.

The V call is TRBV6-5, the J call TRBJ2-1; 7 positions agree with TRBD1. CDR1 is MNHEY and CDR2 is SVGAGI in the germline V gene. Trimming removed 6 bases from V and 0 bases from J; junction bases left unmatched: 5. This CDR3 spans 15 amino acids. CDR3 amino acids: CASSPGQSSYNEQFF. CDR3 nucleotides: TGTGCCAGCAGCCCGGGACAGAGCTCCTACAATGAGCAGTTCTTC.

The chain recombines TRBV5-1 with TRBJ2-3; 9 nucleotides agree with TRBD2. The V and J ends lost 4 bases and 1 base, in that order; junction bases with no gene match: 10. Germline assignment: CDR1 SGHRS and CDR2 YFSETQ. The CDR3 extends over 17 amino acids. CDR3 residues: CASSPSGGLWGTDTQYF. The CDR3 DNA sequence: TGCGCCAGCAGCCCAAGCGGGGGGCTCTGGGGCACAGATACGCAGTATTTT.

This clone occurred once. This chain connects TRBV30 to TRBJ1-2, with TRBD1 matching 9 bases. There are 15 residues in the CDR3. The V gene's germline CDR1 is GTSNPN and CDR2 SVGIG (reference sequence). The ends lost 5 bases at V and 1 base at J; junction bases unmatched: 8. CDR3 residues: CAWRSPGQGNYGYTF. The CDR3 nucleotides read TGTGCCTGGCGAAGCCCGGGACAGGGTAACTATGGCTACACCTTC. Full variable domain (remainder filled in from reference TRBV30 and TRBJ1-2): SQTIHQWPATLVQPVGSPLSLECTVEGTSNPNLYWYRQAAGRGLQLLFYSVGIGQISSEVPQNLSASRPQDRQFILSSKKLLLSDSGFYLCAWRSPGQGNYGYTFGSGTRLTVV.

This chain links TRBV6-2 or TRBV6-3 with TRBJ1-1; the D is unclear. CDR1 is MNHEY, CDR2 SVGEGT, per germline. The CDR3 has 14 residues. V gave up 0 bases and J gave up 0 bases, with 5 bases separating them. CDR3: CASSYSAVNTEAFF. The CDR3 region has the DNA TGTGCCAGCAGTTACTCCGCGGTGAACACTGAAGCTTTCTTT.

The chain joins TRBV19 to TRBJ1-1; D is undetermined. The CDR3 extends over 10 amino acids. Germline-derived CDR1 and CDR2 are LNHDA and SQIVND (reference sequence). V was trimmed by 8 bases and J by 11 bases, leaving 12 bases between them. CDR3 nucleotides: TGTGCCAGTGTTGGGCTGTTGGCTTTCTTT. This translates into CASVGLLAFF.

This chain connects TRBV9 to TRBJ2-7, with D perhaps TRBD2 (5 bases). Trimming removed 4 bases at V and 0 bases at J, with 14 bases between. This CDR3 contains 15 residues. In germline, CDR1 is SGDLS, CDR2 YYNGEE. The CDR3 DNA reads TGTGCCAGCAGCCCCGGGGTAGCTAGCTCCTACGAGCAGTACTTC. As protein: CASSPGVASSYEQYF. Complete variable domain (other parts from reference TRBV9 and TRBJ2-7): DSGVTQTPKHLITATGQRVTLRCSPRSGDLSVYWYQQSLDQGLQFLIQYYNGEERAKGNILERFSAQQFPDLHSELNLSSLELGDSALYFCASSPGVASSYEQYFGPGTRLTVT.

The chain employs TRBV6-5 and TRBJ2-7; 8 bases are a match to TRBD2. The CDR3 spans 15 residues. Germline-derived CDR1 and CDR2 are MNHEY and SVGAGI. Germline trimming cut 5 bases from V and 3 bases from J; bases unmatched to any gene: 9. The CDR3 spells CASSRGGGGLYEQYV. DNA of the CDR3: TGTGCCAGCAGTCGGGGGGGAGGAGGGCTCTACGAGCAGTACGTC.

The chain carries TRBV28 and TRBJ2-1; D remains ambiguous. The CDR3 has 12 amino acids. Trimming shortened V by 6 bases and J by 6 bases, and 9 bases separated the two germline ends. Germline values: CDR1 MDHEN, CDR2 SYDVKM. CDR3 loop: CASSPSRNEQFF. CDR3 DNA: TGTGCCAGCAGCCCGAGTCGCAATGAGCAGTTCTTC.

V usage is TRBV13 and J usage is TRBJ2-3, with 9 nucleotides matching TRBD1. Germline V gene sequence: CDR1 PRHDT, CDR2 FYEKMQ (reference sequence). This CDR3 is built from 16 residues. Unmatched junction bases numbered 13, after V lost 4 bases and J lost 8 bases. CDR3 amino acids: CASSSPGSGQGGTQYF. CDR3 nucleotide sequence: TGTGCCAGCAGCTCGCCCGGCTCGGGACAGGGAGGTACGCAGTATTTT.

The CDR3 sequence: CASSTTSGTYNEQFF. In DNA, the CDR3 is TGTGCCAGCAGCACCACTAGCGGAACCTACAATGAGCAGTTCTTC. The chain is built from TRBV7-2 and TRBJ2-1; 8 nucleotides match TRBD2. Germline CDR1 SGHTA, CDR2 FQGNSA. The CDR3 extends over 15 amino acids. The V gene end was trimmed by 5 bases and the J gene end by 2 bases; junction bases not matched to a gene: 5.

The chain's CDR3 is CASSLAPSGGTYEQYV. DNA of the CDR3: TGTGCCAGCAGCTTAGCGCCTAGCGGGGGAACCTACGAGCAGTACGTC. This sequence joins TRBV7-8 and TRBJ2-7; 10 bases map to TRBD2. The V gene end was trimmed by 0 bases and the J gene end by 2 bases; junction bases not matched to a gene: 4. Germline assignment: CDR1 SGHVS and CDR2 FQNEAQ. The CDR3 has 16 residues.

V gene TRBV19 combines with J gene TRBJ2-2; tentatively, D is TRBD2 (7 bases). V was trimmed by 3 bases and J by 3 bases, leaving 20 bases between them. The CDR3 contains 18 residues. Germline V gives CDR1 LNHDA, CDR2 SQIVND (reference sequence). In nucleotides, the CDR3 is TGTGCCAGTAGTATTAAGGGCTTAGGGGGGGCCGACACCGGGGAGCTGTTTTTT. As protein: CASSIKGLGGADTGELFF.

This chain uses TRBV19 with TRBJ2-7; TRBD1 is a possible D gene (5 bases). Trimming removed 11 bases from V and 6 bases from J, with 17 bases in between. This CDR3 comprises 12 residues. Germline V gene sequence: CDR1 LNHDA, CDR2 SQIVND (reference sequence). CDR3 DNA sequence: TGTGCCGTACGGTCGGCTAGGGGCGAGCAGTACTTC. Protein sequence: CAVRSARGEQYF.

The chain combines TRBV5-1 with TRBJ1-4, with TRBD1 matching over 7 bases. Trimming took 0 bases from V and 3 from J; bases not matched to a gene: 11. Germline CDR1 is SGHRS and CDR2 is YFSETQ. CDR3 length: 18 residues. The CDR3 loop is CASSLAGPTGAPNEKLFF. The CDR3 DNA reads TGCGCCAGCAGCTTGGCTGGGCCAACAGGGGCCCCTAATGAAAAACTGTTTTTT.

This sequence joins TRBV5-6 and TRBJ2-1; no clear D. The germline V and J ends were trimmed by 7 bases and 0 bases, with 17 bases remaining between them. This CDR3 region has 16 residues. Germline V gene sequence: CDR1 SGHDT, CDR2 YYEEEE. In DNA, the CDR3 is TGTGCCAGCCGCCAGCGTACGGCTAGCTCCTACAATGAGCAGTTCTTC. Translated, it gives CASRQRTASSYNEQFF.

This clone was counted between two and nine times. The chain couples TRBV7-9 to TRBJ2-2; perhaps TRBD2 as D (5 bases). Trimming took 1 base from V and 6 from J, leaving 9 bases between them. The CDR3 has 14 residues. The germline gives CDR1 SEHNR, CDR2 FQNEAQ (reference sequence). The CDR3 is CASSLVRGPGELFF. CDR3 nucleotide sequence: TGTGCCAGCAGCTTAGTCCGGGGTCCCGGGGAGCTGTTTTTT.

This clone was seen once. V and J are TRBV7-3 and TRBJ2-1; 9 bases agree with TRBD2. The germline gives CDR1 SGHTA, CDR2 FQGTGA. V gave up 3 bases and J gave up 4 bases; unmatched junction bases: 7. This CDR3 is 16 amino acids long. CDR3 protein: CASSFNAGGPYNEQFF. The CDR3 DNA sequence: TGTGCCAGCAGCTTCAACGCGGGGGGGCCTTACAATGAGCAGTTCTTC.

This chain connects TRBV30 to TRBJ2-1; 8 bases agree with TRBD1. Germline loops: CDR1 GTSNPN, CDR2 SVGIG (reference sequence). V lost 2 bases to trimming and J lost 7 bases; unmatched junction nucleotides: 10. The CDR3 sequence is 15 residues long. CDR3 amino acids: CAWSPRQGRRNEQFF. CDR3 sequence (DNA): TGTGCCTGGAGTCCGCGACAGGGGAGGAGGAATGAGCAGTTCTTC.

V gene TRBV3-1 (or the pseudogene TRBV3-2) combines with J gene TRBJ2-3; perhaps TRBD1 as D (6 bases). The V gene lost 0 bases and the J gene lost 5 bases, with 15 bases spanning the gap. The V gene's germline CDR1 is LGHDT and CDR2 YNNKEL (reference sequence). The CDR3 has 16 residues. CDR3 sequence: CASSQEPRGWGDTQYF. The DNA of the CDR3 is TGTGCCAGCAGCCAAGAGCCCAGGGGCTGGGGAGATACGCAGTATTTT.

This chain uses TRBV27 with TRBJ2-1; D is unclear. Germline V gene lookup returns CDR1 MNHEY and CDR2 SMNVEV (reference sequence). The CDR3 runs 14 residues. Deletions cut 2 bases from V and 2 bases from J, with 7 bases between. CDR3 in DNA: TGTGCCAGCAGTTTAGAAAGCGCCTACAATGAGCAGTTCTTC. This translates into CASSLESAYNEQFF.

The V gene is TRBV7-2, the J gene TRBJ1-2, with a weak D call TRBD1 (5 bases). CDR3 length: 17 amino acids. Trimming removed 2 bases from V and 6 bases from J, with 22 bases in between. CDR1 is SGHTA and CDR2 is FQGNSA in the germline V gene. In nucleotides, the CDR3 is TGTGCCAGCAGCTTACGTCCCGGAGCCAGGGTGTCGGATGGCTACACCTTC. Translated: CASSLRPGARVSDGYTF.

The rearrangement links TRBV4-2 to TRBJ1-1; tentatively, D is TRBD1 (6 bases). V lost 1 base, J lost 5 bases, and 14 bases lay in between. Germline lookup yields CDR1 LGHNA and CDR2 YNFKEQ. The CDR3 length is 15 residues. The CDR3 DNA sequence: TGTGCCAGCAGCCAAGGACGGGGGGCTATGACTGAAGCTTTCTTT. Amino acid sequence: CASSQGRGAMTEAFF.

The chain combines TRBV7-2 with TRBJ1-6, with D uncertain. V was trimmed by 2 bases and J by 6 bases, leaving 11 bases between them. The CDR3 spans 15 residues. CDR1 SGHTA and CDR2 FQGNSA come from the germline V gene. The chain's CDR3 is CASSLYGGGNSPLHF. The CDR3 nucleotides are TGTGCCAGCAGCTTATATGGTGGAGGTAATTCACCCCTCCACTTT.